This T cell receptor (beta chain) came from a study of radiotherapy plus CTLA-4 blockade in lung cancer. Study details: Overall, 18% of patients showed an objective response, while 31% attained disease control. General study results and limits: Dynamics of early blood T cell clones, together with interferon-beta, were reportedly the best predictors of response. Expansion of tumor-derived TCR clones was observed in blood after radiotherapy plus ipilimumab.

To note about this clone: Its antigen remains unknown.

CTLA-4 blockade with ipilimumab, together with focal radiation, was given to patients with chemo-refractory metastatic non-small-cell lung cancer. The CDR3 totals 11 residues. CDR1 LNHNV and CDR2 YYDKDF come from the germline V gene (reference sequence). With 9 bases clipped from V and 3 bases from J, the junction kept 2 bases outside the gene matches. TCRdb's copy holds only in-frame clones and misses some; the assay was immunoSEQ multiplex PCR. The data contain some 100,000 clones, around 83% of them seen just once; the ten biggest clones take up roughly 15%. The clonotype was recovered from a human donor with non-small cell lung cancer that progressed on radiotherapy plus ipilimumab. The rearrangement joins TRBV15 to TRBJ2-7; 7 positions match TRBD1. The specimen was peripheral blood, collected from a patient treated with radiotherapy plus ipilimumab. The CDR3 nucleotides read TGTGCCACGACAGGGAGCTACGAGCAGTACTTC. It translates to CATTGSYEQYF.